This entry concerns a single T cell receptor (beta chain). Its specificity is unknown. This entry belongs to a study of shared clonotypes between healthy human individuals. Study results and caveats: The represented genetic and exposure-history diversity was limited by the small number of donors.

The V end was cut by 6 bases, the J end by 8 bases, with 17 bases between. The CDR3 runs to 14 residues. From germline, CDR1 is SEHNR and CDR2 FQNEAQ (reference sequence). Genomic DNA per cell subset filled all wells of several immunoSEQ plates. Libraries were prepared by immunoSEQ multiplex PCR; TCRdb keeps only in-frame clonotypes and omits some of them. This sample has 750,000 to 1,000,000 clones, with 90% to 95% found just once. Naive CD8 cells lacked CD45RO, underwent positive selection for CCR7 and left out terminally differentiated effector memory CD45RA+ cells. This chain joins TRBV7-9 and TRBJ2-4; D call uncertain. The sequencing input was naive CD8+ T cells sorted from blood. The source is a man aged 25 to 40 in good health. The CDR3 spells CASRSAAFSDIQYF. Written as DNA, the CDR3 is TGTGCCAGCAGATCTGCGGCATTTTCTGACATTCAGTACTTC.